This note documents a single TCR beta chain sequence. What it binds is not known. The table came from immunoSEQ multiplex PCR; TCRdb's copy has only in-frame clones and leaves some out. Of roughly 51,000 clones listed, 75% to 90% are singletons. The data were taken from a study of OX40 agonist ivuxolimab in advanced cancers. This CDR3 spans 14 amino acids. Germline-derived CDR1 and CDR2 are SGDLS and YYNGEE. The V gene end was trimmed by 3 bases and the J gene end by 7 bases; junction bases not matched to a gene: 9. Study-wide findings and caveats: Researchers report that CD8+ T cells had, on average, more expanded clones than CD4+. Individuals who were partial responders at 0.1-3.0 mg/kg had clonal expansion that ranked among the lowest. Blood T cells, both CD4+ and CD8+, expanded clonally by week 6 at 0.1 to 3.0 mg/kg.

The chain employs TRBV9 and TRBJ1-1; 7 bases align to TRBD1. The TCR originated in an adult with an advanced solid tumor such as melanoma, head and neck, liver or kidney cancer. The material was CD4+ or CD8+ T cells sorted from blood, obtained in a trial of the OX40 agonist ivuxolimab. For the CDR3, the DNA is TGTGCCAGCAGCGCCCGACAGGGTATGGGTGAAGCTTTCTTT. Protein: CASSARQGMGEAFF.